This T cell receptor (beta chain) stems from a study of monozygotic twins with inflammatory bowel disease. Study outcomes and limitations: Repertoire similarity did not differ between concordant and discordant twins, perhaps due to limited power. The inverse Simpson measure of TCRbeta diversity was lower in IBD patients than in healthy co-twins.

Template switching incorporated UMIs with a 6-nucleotide sample barcode. TCRdb reanalyzed the 5' RACE reads, giving one entry per CDR3 protein sequence and no DNA. The sample holds roughly 200,000 distinct CDR3 sequences. A word on this clonotype: Its matching antigen is unknown.

The length of the CDR3 is 17 residues. CDR1 is MNHNS and CDR2 is SASEGT in the germline V gene. The sequence was obtained from a human donor with ulcerative colitis or Crohn's disease, or a healthy co-twin of an affected twin (not recorded which). Sequencing used blood. The chain links TRBV6-1 to TRBJ1-5; there is no DNA to check the TCRdb D call of TRBD1. CDR3 loop: CASSEARRPGANQPQHF.